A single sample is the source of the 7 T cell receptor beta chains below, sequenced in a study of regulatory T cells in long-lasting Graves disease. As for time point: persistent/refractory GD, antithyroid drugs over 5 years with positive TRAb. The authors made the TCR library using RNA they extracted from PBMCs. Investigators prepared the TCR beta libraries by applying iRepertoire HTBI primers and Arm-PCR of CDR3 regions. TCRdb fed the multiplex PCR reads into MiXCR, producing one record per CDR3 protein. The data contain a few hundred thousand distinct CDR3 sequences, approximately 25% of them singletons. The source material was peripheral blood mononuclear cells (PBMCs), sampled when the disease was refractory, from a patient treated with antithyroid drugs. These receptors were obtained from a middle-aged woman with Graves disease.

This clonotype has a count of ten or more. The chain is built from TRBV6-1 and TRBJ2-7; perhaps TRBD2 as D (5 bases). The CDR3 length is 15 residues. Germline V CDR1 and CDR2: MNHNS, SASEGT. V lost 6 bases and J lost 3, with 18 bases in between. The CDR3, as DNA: TGTGCCAGCAGCTCCCCTTGGAGGACGGACTACGAGCAGTACTTC. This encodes CASSSPWRTDYEQYF.

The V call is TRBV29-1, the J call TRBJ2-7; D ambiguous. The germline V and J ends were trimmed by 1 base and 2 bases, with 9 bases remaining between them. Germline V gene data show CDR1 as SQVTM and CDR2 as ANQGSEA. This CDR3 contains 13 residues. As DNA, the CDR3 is TGCAGCGTTGAAGGGGGATTCCCCTACGAGCAGTACTTC. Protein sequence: CSVEGGFPYEQYF.

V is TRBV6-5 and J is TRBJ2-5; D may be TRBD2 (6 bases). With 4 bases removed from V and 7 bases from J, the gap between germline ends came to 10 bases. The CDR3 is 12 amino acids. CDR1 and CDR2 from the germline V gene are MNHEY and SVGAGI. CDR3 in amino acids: CASSSWEVTQYF. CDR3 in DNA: TGTGCCAGCAGTTCGTGGGAGGTGACCCAGTACTTC.

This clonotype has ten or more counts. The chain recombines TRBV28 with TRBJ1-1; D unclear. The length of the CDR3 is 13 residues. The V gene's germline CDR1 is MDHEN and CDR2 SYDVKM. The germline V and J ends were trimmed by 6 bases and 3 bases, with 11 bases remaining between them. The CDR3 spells CASRLRAHTEAFF. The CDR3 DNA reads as TGTGCCAGCAGGCTCCGGGCCCACACTGAAGCTTTCTTT. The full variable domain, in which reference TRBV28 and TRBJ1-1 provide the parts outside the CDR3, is DVKVTQSSRYLVKRTGEKVFLECVQDMDHENMFWYRQDPGLGLRLIYFSYDVKMKEKGDIPEGYSVSREKKERFSLILESASTNQTSMYLCASRLRAHTEAFFGQGTRLTVV.

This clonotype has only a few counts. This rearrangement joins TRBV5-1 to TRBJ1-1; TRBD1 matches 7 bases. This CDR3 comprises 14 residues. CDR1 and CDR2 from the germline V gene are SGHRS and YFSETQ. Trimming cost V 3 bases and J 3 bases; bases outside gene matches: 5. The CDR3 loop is CASSWTGPDTEAFF. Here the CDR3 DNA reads TGCGCCAGCAGCTGGACAGGTCCCGACACTGAAGCTTTCTTT.

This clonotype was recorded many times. CDR3 sequence: CASSYSEDGEQYF. Written as DNA, the CDR3 is TGTGCCAGCAGTTACTCGGAGGACGGGGAGCAGTACTTC. The rearrangement joins TRBV6-5 to TRBJ2-7; maybe TRBD2 (5 bases). This CDR3 has 13 amino acids. CDR1 is MNHEY, CDR2 SVGAGI, per germline. V was pared by 0 bases and J by 7 bases, with 10 bases between.

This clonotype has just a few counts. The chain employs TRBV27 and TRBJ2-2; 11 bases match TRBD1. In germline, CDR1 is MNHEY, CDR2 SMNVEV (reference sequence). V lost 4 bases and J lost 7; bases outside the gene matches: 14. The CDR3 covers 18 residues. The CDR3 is CASSSVIPGQGVDGELFF. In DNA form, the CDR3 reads TGTGCCAGCAGTTCAGTAATCCCGGGACAGGGGGTGGACGGGGAGCTGTTTTTT.